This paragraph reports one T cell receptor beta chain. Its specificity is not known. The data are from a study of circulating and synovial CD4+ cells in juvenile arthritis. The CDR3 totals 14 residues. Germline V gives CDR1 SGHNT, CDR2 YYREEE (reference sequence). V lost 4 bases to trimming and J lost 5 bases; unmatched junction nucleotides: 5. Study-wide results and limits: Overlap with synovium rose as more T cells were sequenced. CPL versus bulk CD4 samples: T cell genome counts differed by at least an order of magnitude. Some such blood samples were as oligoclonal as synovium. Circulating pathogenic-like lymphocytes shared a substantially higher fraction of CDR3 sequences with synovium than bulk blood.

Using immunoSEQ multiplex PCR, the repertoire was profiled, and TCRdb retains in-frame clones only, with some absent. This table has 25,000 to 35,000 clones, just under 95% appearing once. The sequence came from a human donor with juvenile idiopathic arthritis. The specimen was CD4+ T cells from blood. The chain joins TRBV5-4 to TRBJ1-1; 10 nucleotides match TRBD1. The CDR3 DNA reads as TGTGCCAGCAGCCTGGACAGGGGGAGTACTGAAGCTTTCTTT. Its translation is CASSLDRGSTEAFF.